This T cell receptor beta chain was sequenced in a study of Tregs in tolerant kidney transplant recipients. Study overall: After about 6 days with irradiated graft donor PBMCs, CFSE-labeled recipient PBMCs were FACS-sorted. Study conclusions and caveats: Few patients were studied, so findings need validation in larger groups. This study did not directly address biological reproducibility. Expanding Tregs on activated donor B cells appeared to best identify donor-specific TCRbeta clones.

Turning to this clone: The antigen remains undetermined.

The CDR3 sequence is 15 residues long. Per the germline V gene, CDR1 is SEHNR and CDR2 is FQNEAQ (reference sequence). V lost 3 bases, J lost 1 base, and 9 bases lay in between. Measured with immunoSEQ multiplex PCR; TCRdb has only the in-frame clones, and not every one. Of thousands of clones in the sample, approximately 43% were seen once. Sequencing was done on a sample of CD4+ T cells from blood cultured with allogeneic cells. The clonotype originates from a human donor in good health. The chain is built from TRBV7-9 and TRBJ1-4; no clear D gene. CDR3 amino acids: CASSFRRGTNEKLFF. The CDR3 DNA reads as TGTGCCAGCAGCTTCCGACGGGGAACTAATGAAAAACTGTTTTTT.